Below are 26 T cell receptor beta chains sequenced from a single sample in a study of identifying expanded T cells in peripheral blood. The data were produced by immunoSEQ multiplex PCR, yet TCRdb's version contains in-frame clones alone and is incomplete. The sample has some 81,000 clones; about 83% are singletons. The sample was blood. These receptors came from a person between 18 and 69 years old in good health.

This chain joins TRBV28 and TRBJ1-4, with D possibly TRBD1 on 6 matching bases. Trimming left V 6 bases short and J 7 bases short, with 15 bases between. Germline values: CDR1 MDHEN, CDR2 SYDVKM. This CDR3 has 14 residues. The CDR3: CASSPQGRSEKLFF. CDR3 sequence (DNA): TGTGCCAGCAGCCCCCAGGGGAGGTCTGAAAAACTGTTTTTT.

This clone has more than one count but fewer than ten. The J gene is TRBJ2-6, the V gene TRBV11-2, with no clear D. CDR1 is SGHAT, CDR2 FQNNGV, per germline. V was pared by 5 bases and J by 0 bases, with 11 bases between. The CDR3 has 16 residues. CDR3 loop: CASSPWPGSGANVLTF. The CDR3 bases are TGTGCCAGCAGCCCTTGGCCGGGCTCTGGGGCCAACGTCCTGACTTTC.

The chain carries TRBV5-6 and TRBJ2-3; 8 bases line up with TRBD1. The ends lost 2 bases at V and 11 bases at J; junction bases unmatched: 7. Germline values: CDR1 SGHDT, CDR2 YYEEEE. The CDR3 spans 13 residues. CDR3 sequence reads: CASSLPWTGWQYF. As DNA, the CDR3 is TGTGCCAGCAGCTTACCTTGGACAGGGTGGCAGTATTTT.

The chain employs TRBV27 and TRBJ1-2; possible D gene TRBD1, 5 bases. CDR1 is MNHEY and CDR2 is SMNVEV in the germline V gene (reference sequence). Deletions cut 2 bases from V and 4 bases from J, with 11 bases between. There are 14 residues in the CDR3. CDR3 in DNA: TGTGCCAGCAGTTTAGCCTTCGGGGGCTATGGCTACACCTTC. The encoded protein is CASSLAFGGYGYTF.

This rearrangement joins TRBV28 to TRBJ2-7; D remains unclear. This CDR3 has 16 residues. V lost 6 bases to trimming and J lost 2 bases, with 20 bases between them. The germline V gene encodes CDR1 MDHEN and CDR2 SYDVKM. Written as DNA, the CDR3 is TGTGCCAGCAGCCTCCCGGACCCACGGAATCCCTACGAGCAGTACTTC. As protein: CASSLPDPRNPYEQYF.

The chain is built from TRBV27 and TRBJ2-2; weak D call: TRBD1 (6 bases). Germline V gene sequence: CDR1 MNHEY, CDR2 SMNVEV (reference sequence). This CDR3 contains 15 residues. Trimming took off 7 bases at V and 5 bases at J, with 17 bases between the two ends. The CDR3 spells CASKQGGVVTGELFF. The CDR3 nucleotides are TGTGCCAGCAAGCAAGGGGGTGTGGTGACCGGGGAGCTGTTTTTT.

The DNA for the CDR3 is TGTGCCAGCAGCGGGACGGGCCAAGAGACCCAGTACTTC. Protein sequence: CASSGTGQETQYF. The chain uses TRBV7-2 and TRBJ2-5, with D perhaps assigned TRBD1 or TRBD2 (5 bases each). CDR3 length: 13 amino acids. Germline-derived CDR1 and CDR2 are SGHTA and FQGNSA. Trimming removed 5 bases from V and 1 base from J, with 8 bases in between.

V is TRBV9 and J is TRBJ2-2; no firm D call. Looked up from germline, CDR1 is SGDLS and CDR2 is YYNGEE. The ends were cut back, 0 bases at V and 0 bases at J, with 9 bases in the middle. This CDR3 region has 16 residues. For the CDR3, the DNA is TGTGCCAGCAGCGTAGCCAAGGCCGCGAACACCGGGGAGCTGTTTTTT. It specifies CASSVAKAANTGELFF.

The chain carries TRBV7-2 and TRBJ2-1, with D possibly matching TRBD2 (6 bases). CDR1 is SGHTA and CDR2 is FQGNSA in the germline V gene. This CDR3 has 14 residues. Trimming took off 2 bases at V and 10 bases at J, with 15 bases between the two ends. Written as DNA, the CDR3 is TGTGCCAGCAGCTTAAAAAGTAAGGCGGGAGAGCAGTTCTTC. It is translated as CASSLKSKAGEQFF.

V usage is TRBV27 and J usage is TRBJ2-1, with D tentatively TRBD1 (6 bases). With 0 bases removed from V and 5 bases from J, the gap between germline ends came to 17 bases. Germline V lookup: CDR1 MNHEY, CDR2 SMNVEV (reference sequence). There are 17 residues in the CDR3. In DNA, the CDR3 is TGTGCCAGCAGTTTATCGAACACCCTGGACAGACACAATGAGCAGTTCTTC. Residues: CASSLSNTLDRHNEQFF.

This clone was counted between two and nine times. The chain uses TRBV29-1 and TRBJ2-7; D is possibly TRBD2 (5 bases). Deletions cut 4 bases from V and 5 bases from J, with 15 bases between. CDR3 length equals 13 residues. The germline gives CDR1 SQVTM, CDR2 ANQGSEA. CDR3 in DNA: TGCAGCGTTGTAGCTGGACTCTCTGACGAGCAGTACTTC. This translates into CSVVAGLSDEQYF.

The chain is built from TRBV4-3 and TRBJ2-1, with D possibly matching TRBD1 (9 bases). CDR1 is LGHNA and CDR2 is YSLEER in the germline V gene. Trimming took 4 bases from V and 6 from J, leaving 25 bases between them. This CDR3 has 18 residues. The CDR3 region is CASSPRPGQGRGGNEQFF. CDR3 bases: TGCGCCAGCAGCCCCCGCCCGGGACAGGGTCGGGGGGGCAATGAGCAGTTCTTC.

V is TRBV19 and J is TRBJ2-7; 7 bases match TRBD1. V shed 5 bases and J 1 base; nucleotides not matched to a gene: 11. Germline CDR1 is LNHDA and CDR2 is SQIVND (reference sequence). The CDR3 totals 16 residues. The CDR3 DNA sequence: TGTGCCAGTAGTGCTGTGCCGGGACAGAGGTCCTACGAGCAGTACTTC. Protein: CASSAVPGQRSYEQYF. Filled out from reference TRBV19 and TRBJ2-7, the complete variable domain reads DGGITQSPKYLFRKEGQNVTLSCEQNLNHDAMYWYRQDPGQGLRLIYYSQIVNDFQKGDIAEGYSVSREKKESFPLTVTSAQKNPTAFYLCASSAVPGQRSYEQYFGPGTRLTVT.

This chain uses TRBV6-5 with TRBJ1-5; possible D gene TRBD1, 6 bases. The V gene lost 6 bases and the J gene lost 4 bases, with 13 bases spanning the gap. The length of the CDR3 is 14 residues. Germline CDR1 MNHEY, CDR2 SVGAGI. Here the CDR3 DNA reads TGTGCCAGCAGCCCAAGTACAGGGAATCAGCCCCAGCATTTT. This gives the protein CASSPSTGNQPQHF.

Only one count was recorded for this clone. This rearrangement joins TRBV15 to TRBJ2-1; 8 bases agree with TRBD2. CDR3 length: 17 residues. Germline CDR1 is LNHNV and CDR2 is YYDKDF (reference sequence). J gave up 8 bases and V 3 bases, and 15 bases lay outside the gene matches. CDR3 sequence reads: CATSSRLAGTSKDEQFF. As DNA, the CDR3 is TGTGCCACCAGCAGCCGCCTAGCGGGTACGTCCAAGGATGAGCAGTTCTTC.

The chain employs TRBV7-6 and TRBJ2-3; D unclear. Germline-derived CDR1 and CDR2 are SGHVS and FNYEAQ. CDR3 length: 15 residues. V was cut by 5 bases and J by 2 bases, with 14 bases left in between. CDR3 nucleotides: TGTGCCAGCAGCCATGATGGGTATGACACAGATACGCAGTATTTT. Residues: CASSHDGYDTDTQYF.

The chain links TRBV10-3 to TRBJ2-3; 8 bases match TRBD1. The V segment lost 4 bases and the J segment 3 bases; nucleotides outside the gene matches: 3. This CDR3 is 14 amino acids long. Germline V gene lookup returns CDR1 ENHRY and CDR2 SYGVKD. The CDR3 DNA follows: TGTGCCATCAGTGGGACAGGGAGAACAGATACGCAGTATTTT. Protein: CAISGTGRTDTQYF.

This clone is large (0.1 to 1%). CDR3 bases: TGTGCCAGCAGCTTAGCTGGGGGTACCTACGAGCAGTACTTC. It encodes CASSLAGGTYEQYF. The J gene is TRBJ2-7, the V gene TRBV7-8; either TRBD1 or TRBD2 may fit D (5 bases each). V gave up 0 bases and J gave up 2 bases, with 8 bases separating them. Looked up from germline, CDR1 is SGHVS and CDR2 is FQNEAQ. CDR3 length: 14 residues.

The V and J genes are TRBV7-2 and TRBJ1-5; D not certain. Germline V CDR1 and CDR2: SGHTA, FQGNSA. V gave up 6 bases and J gave up 2 bases, with 23 bases separating them. The length of the CDR3 is 18 residues. This CDR3 reads CASRNRWRKSLGNQPQHF. The CDR3, as DNA: TGTGCCAGCAGGAACCGGTGGAGGAAGAGCCTTGGCAATCAGCCCCAGCATTTT.

This clone was picked up one time. The rearrangement uses TRBV27 and TRBJ2-1; no clear D gene. CDR3 length equals 13 residues. CDR1 is MNHEY and CDR2 is SMNVEV in the germline V gene (reference sequence). Trimming took off 2 bases at V and 4 bases at J, with 6 bases between the two ends. The CDR3, as DNA: TGTGCCAGCAGTTTAGGCCAATACAATGAGCAGTTCTTC. Translation gives CASSLGQYNEQFF.

The V gene is TRBV7-2, the J gene TRBJ2-2; 10 bases agree with TRBD2. The CDR3 length is 13 residues. Germline V gene sequence: CDR1 SGHTA, CDR2 FQGNSA. With 6 bases clipped from V and 6 bases from J, the junction kept 1 base outside the gene matches. The CDR3 DNA follows: TGTGCCAGCAGTCTAGCGGGGGCCGGGGAGCTGTTTTTT. It codes for CASSLAGAGELFF.

The rearrangement links TRBV7-3 to TRBJ2-7, with TRBD1 identical over 7 bases. V was clipped by 5 bases and J by 3 bases; unmatched bases: 4. Germline V gives CDR1 SGHTA, CDR2 FQGTGA. This CDR3 contains 13 residues. As DNA, the CDR3 is TGTGCCAGCAGCCCGGGACAGTACTACGAGCAGTACTTC. Protein sequence: CASSPGQYYEQYF.

The chain carries TRBV11-2 and TRBJ2-1, with TRBD2 matching over 7 bases. V shed 5 bases, J shed 6 bases, and the junction held 13 bases outside the gene matches. CDR3 length: 16 residues. The germline V gene has CDR1 SGHAT and CDR2 FQNNGV. Written as DNA, the CDR3 is TGTGCCAGCAGCCGAAATGTAGCGGGTCGGTTCAATGAGCAGTTCTTC. Encoded protein: CASSRNVAGRFNEQFF.

The chain employs TRBV18 and TRBJ1-2; D not resolved. Germline CDR1 and CDR2: KGHSH and LQKENI. V gave up 1 base and J gave up 8 bases, with 8 bases separating them. The CDR3 runs 12 residues. CDR3 sequence (DNA): TGTGCCAGCTCACCACAAGGTAAAGGCTACACCTTC. Translation gives CASSPQGKGYTF.

The rearrangement uses TRBV9 and TRBJ2-7; a possible D gene is TRBD1 (6 bases). The germline V and J ends were trimmed by 0 bases and 0 bases, with 16 bases remaining between them. CDR1 is SGDLS, CDR2 YYNGEE, per germline. This CDR3 has 17 residues. Here the CDR3 reads CASSVEPAGVSSYEQYF. CDR3 sequence (DNA): TGTGCCAGCAGCGTAGAACCCGCAGGGGTTAGCTCCTACGAGCAGTACTTC.

In regard to this clone: The junction and the germline gene differ at one end; a read error may be behind it. The rearrangement joins TRBV7-7 to TRBJ2-3; TRBD2 matches at 8 bases. Per the germline V gene, CDR1 is SSHAT and CDR2 is FNYEAQ (reference sequence). The length of the CDR3 is 15 residues. CDR3 in DNA: TGTGCTAGCAGCTTAGGACTAGCAGGTGGAGATACGCAGTATTTT. It encodes CASSLGLAGGDTQYF.